This T cell receptor (beta chain) emerged from a study of cytomegalovirus exposure and HLA in healthy donors. Deletions cut 5 bases from V and 4 bases from J, with 8 bases between. This CDR3 has 13 amino acids. CDR1 is SGHNT, CDR2 YENEEA, per germline. Study-wide points: Later on, an analysis tied over 15,000 TCR beta sequences to HLA alleles at 0.05 false discovery rate. Previous analysis showed most TCR beta V segments were productive about 90% or about 30% of the time. The dataset shows that most TCR sequences were rare, while some public TCRs occurred in many donors.

Comments on this clone: The antigen remains unidentified.

PCR involved 60 Vbeta and 13 Jbeta primers. The assay was immunoSEQ multiplex PCR, and TCRdb's table has in-frame clones only and misses some. The sample carries approximately 120,000 clones, 80% recorded once. Sequencing was done on a sample of PBMCs. The source is a man aged 25-45 years in good health and CMV-seropositive. The rearrangement links TRBV11-3 to TRBJ2-2; possibly TRBD2 for D (5 bases). This CDR3 is CASSMTITGELFF. CDR3 sequence (DNA): TGTGCCAGCAGCATGACTATCACCGGGGAGCTGTTTTTT.